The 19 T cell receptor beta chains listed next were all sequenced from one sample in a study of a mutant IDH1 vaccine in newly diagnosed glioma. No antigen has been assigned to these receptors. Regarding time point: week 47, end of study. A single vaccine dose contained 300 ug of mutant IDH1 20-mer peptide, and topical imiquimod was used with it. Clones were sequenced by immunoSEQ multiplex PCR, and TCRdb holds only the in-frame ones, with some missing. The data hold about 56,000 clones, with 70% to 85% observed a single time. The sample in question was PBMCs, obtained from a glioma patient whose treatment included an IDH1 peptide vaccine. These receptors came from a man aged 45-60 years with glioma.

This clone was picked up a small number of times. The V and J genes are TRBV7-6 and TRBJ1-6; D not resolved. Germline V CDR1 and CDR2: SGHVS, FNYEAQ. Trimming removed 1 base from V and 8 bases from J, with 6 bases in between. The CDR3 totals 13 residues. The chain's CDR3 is CASSLDGYSPLHF. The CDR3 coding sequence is TGTGCCAGCAGCTTAGACGGGTATTCACCCCTCCACTTT.

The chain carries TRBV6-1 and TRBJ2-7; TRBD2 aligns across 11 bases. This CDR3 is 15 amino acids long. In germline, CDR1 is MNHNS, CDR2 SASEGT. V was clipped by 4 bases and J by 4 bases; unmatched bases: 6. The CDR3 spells CASSATGTSGYEQYF. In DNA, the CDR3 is TGTGCCAGCAGTGCTACCGGGACTAGCGGTTACGAGCAGTACTTC.

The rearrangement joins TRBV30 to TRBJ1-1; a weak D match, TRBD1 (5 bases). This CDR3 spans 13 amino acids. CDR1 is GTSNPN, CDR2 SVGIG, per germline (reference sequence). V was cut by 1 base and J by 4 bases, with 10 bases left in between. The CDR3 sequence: CAWSAGPGTEAFF. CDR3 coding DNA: TGTGCCTGGAGTGCGGGACCCGGCACTGAAGCTTTCTTT.

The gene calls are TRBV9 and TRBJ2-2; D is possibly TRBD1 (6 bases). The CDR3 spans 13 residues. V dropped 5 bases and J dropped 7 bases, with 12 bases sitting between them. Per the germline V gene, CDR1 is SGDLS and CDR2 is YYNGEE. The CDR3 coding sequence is TGTGCCAGCAGAGGACAGTTCCTCGGGGAGCTGTTTTTT. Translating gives CASRGQFLGELFF.

This CDR3 is CATRPGGGRGEKLFF. Written as DNA, the CDR3 is TGTGCCACCAGGCCCGGGGGGGGGCGGGGTGAAAAACTGTTTTTT. The rearrangement joins TRBV15 to TRBJ1-4, with D perhaps matching TRBD1 (6 bases). V lost 6 bases, J lost 7 bases, and 18 bases lay in between. The germline V gene has CDR1 LNHNV and CDR2 YYDKDF (reference sequence). CDR3 length: 15 amino acids.

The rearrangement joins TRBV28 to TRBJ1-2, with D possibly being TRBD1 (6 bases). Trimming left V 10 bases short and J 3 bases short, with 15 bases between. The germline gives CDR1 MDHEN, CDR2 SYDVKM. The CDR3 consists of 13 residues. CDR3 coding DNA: TGTGCCACCTATCAGGGGCGAGACTATGGCTACACCTTC. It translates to CATYQGRDYGYTF.

CDR3 in amino acids: CASSQTAGTGMYEQYF. The CDR3 bases are TGTGCCAGCAGCCAAACCGCCGGGACAGGGATGTACGAGCAGTACTTC. This chain connects TRBV4-2 to TRBJ2-7; TRBD1 aligns across 9 bases. The germline V gene encodes CDR1 LGHNA and CDR2 YNFKEQ. This CDR3 has 16 residues. The J segment lost 4 bases and the V segment lost 2 bases, leaving 9 bases of the junction unmatched.

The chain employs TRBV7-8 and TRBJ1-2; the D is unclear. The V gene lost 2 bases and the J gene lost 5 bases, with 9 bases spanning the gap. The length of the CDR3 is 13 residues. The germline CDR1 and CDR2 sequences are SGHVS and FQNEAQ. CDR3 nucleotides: TGTGCCAGCAGCTTAATGATGATATATGGCTACACCTTC. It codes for CASSLMMIYGYTF.

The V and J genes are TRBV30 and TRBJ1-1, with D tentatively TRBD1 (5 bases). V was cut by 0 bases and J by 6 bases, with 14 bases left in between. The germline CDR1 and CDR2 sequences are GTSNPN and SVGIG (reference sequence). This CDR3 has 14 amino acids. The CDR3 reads CAWSVPTEGPEAFF. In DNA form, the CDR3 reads TGTGCCTGGAGTGTCCCCACGGAGGGACCTGAAGCTTTCTTT.

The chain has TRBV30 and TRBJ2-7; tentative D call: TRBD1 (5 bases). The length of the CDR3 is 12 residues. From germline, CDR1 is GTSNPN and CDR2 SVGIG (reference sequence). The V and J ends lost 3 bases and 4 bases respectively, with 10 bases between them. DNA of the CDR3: TGTGCCTGGAGCCGGACAACTTACGAGCAGTACTTC. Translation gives CAWSRTTYEQYF.

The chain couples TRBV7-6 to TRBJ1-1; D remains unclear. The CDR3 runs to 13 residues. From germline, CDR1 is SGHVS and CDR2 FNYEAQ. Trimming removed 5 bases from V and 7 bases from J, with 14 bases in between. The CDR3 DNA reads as TGTGCCAGCAGCCCCATAGAGGGAATTGAAGCTTTCTTT. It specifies CASSPIEGIEAFF.

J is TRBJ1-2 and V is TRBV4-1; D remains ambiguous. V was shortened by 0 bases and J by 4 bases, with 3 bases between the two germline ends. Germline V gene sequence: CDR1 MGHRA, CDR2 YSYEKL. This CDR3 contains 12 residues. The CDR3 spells CASSQDSYGYTF. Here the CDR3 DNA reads TGCGCCAGCAGCCAAGATTCCTATGGCTACACCTTC.

Written as DNA, the CDR3 is TGTGCCAGCAGCCTAGAGCAGGACTACGAGCAGTACTTC. Protein: CASSLEQDYEQYF. The V and J genes are TRBV7-6 and TRBJ2-7; D is unresolved. The CDR3 length is 13 residues. Trimming left V 5 bases short and J 3 bases short, with 11 bases between. Looked up from germline, CDR1 is SGHVS and CDR2 is FNYEAQ.

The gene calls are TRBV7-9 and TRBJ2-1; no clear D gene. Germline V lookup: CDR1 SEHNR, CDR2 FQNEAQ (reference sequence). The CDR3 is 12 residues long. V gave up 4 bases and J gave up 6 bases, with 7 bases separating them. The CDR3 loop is CASSSPGNEQFF. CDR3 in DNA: TGTGCCAGCAGCTCCCCCGGCAATGAGCAGTTCTTC.

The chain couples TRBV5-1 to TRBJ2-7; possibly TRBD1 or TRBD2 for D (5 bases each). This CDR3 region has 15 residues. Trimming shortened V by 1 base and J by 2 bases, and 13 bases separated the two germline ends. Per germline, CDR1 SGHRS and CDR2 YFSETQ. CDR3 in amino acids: CASSLRDGPPYEQYF. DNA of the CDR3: TGCGCCAGCAGCTTGAGGGACGGGCCCCCCTACGAGCAGTACTTC. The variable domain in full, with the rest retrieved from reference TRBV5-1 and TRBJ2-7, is KAGVTQTPRYLIKTRGQQVTLSCSPISGHRSVSWYQQTPGQGLQFLFEYFSETQRNKGNFPGRFSGRQFSNSRSEMNVSTLELGDSALYLCASSLRDGPPYEQYFGPGTRLTVT.

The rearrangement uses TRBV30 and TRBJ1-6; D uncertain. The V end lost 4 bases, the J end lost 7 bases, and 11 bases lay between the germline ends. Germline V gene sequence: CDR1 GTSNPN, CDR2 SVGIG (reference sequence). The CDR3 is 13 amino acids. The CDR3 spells CAWKEGMNSPLHF. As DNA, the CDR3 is TGTGCCTGGAAAGAGGGAATGAATTCACCCCTCCACTTT.

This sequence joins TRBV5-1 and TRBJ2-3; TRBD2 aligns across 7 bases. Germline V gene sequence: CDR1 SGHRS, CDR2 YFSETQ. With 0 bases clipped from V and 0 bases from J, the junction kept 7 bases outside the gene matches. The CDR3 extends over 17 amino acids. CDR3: CASSLGAAGSSTDTQYF. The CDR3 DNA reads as TGCGCCAGCAGCTTGGGGGCAGCGGGATCTAGCACAGATACGCAGTATTTT.

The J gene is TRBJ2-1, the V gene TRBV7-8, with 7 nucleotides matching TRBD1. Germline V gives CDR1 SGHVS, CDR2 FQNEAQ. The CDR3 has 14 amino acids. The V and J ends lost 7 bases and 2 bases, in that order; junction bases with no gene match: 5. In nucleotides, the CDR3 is TGTGCCAGCAAACCGGGACAGCCCTACAATGAGCAGTTCTTC. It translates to CASKPGQPYNEQFF.

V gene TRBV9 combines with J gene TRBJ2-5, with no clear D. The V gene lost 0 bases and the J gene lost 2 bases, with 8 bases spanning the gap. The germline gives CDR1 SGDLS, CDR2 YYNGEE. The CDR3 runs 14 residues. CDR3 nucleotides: TGTGCCAGCAGCGTAGGTGTGGATCAAGAGACCCAGTACTTC. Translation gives CASSVGVDQETQYF.